Following are 20 T cell receptor beta chains from one sample sequenced in a study of a mutant IDH1 vaccine in newly diagnosed glioma. These receptors have no known antigen. The repertoire was sequenced with immunoSEQ multiplex PCR; TCRdb's copy has only in-frame clones and lacks some. The data hold 50,000 to 65,000 clones, with around 84% observed a single time. As for time point: week 11, during vaccination. In every dose of vaccine, 300 ug of mutant IDH1 20-mer peptide was given alongside topical imiquimod. Sequencing was performed on PBMCs, taken from a glioma patient whose treatment included an IDH1 peptide vaccine. These receptors originate from a woman between 50 and 59 years old with glioma.

Here the CDR3 reads CASSPRISDTFSNQPQHF. The CDR3 DNA is TGTGCCAGCAGCCCCCGAATATCGGACACTTTTAGCAATCAGCCCCAGCATTTT. The rearrangement links TRBV7-2 to TRBJ1-5, with a tentative D call TRBD1 (5 bases). The CDR3 runs to 18 residues. CDR1 is SGHTA and CDR2 is FQGNSA in the germline V gene. The V end lost 5 bases, the J end lost 0 bases, and 20 bases lay between the germline ends.

The chain recombines TRBV6-5 with TRBJ2-3; D not resolved. Germline CDR1 MNHEY, CDR2 SVGAGI. V lost 4 bases and J 1 base, leaving 12 bases between the germline ends. The CDR3 is 15 residues long. CDR3 in amino acids: CASSLSEVGTDTQYF. DNA of the CDR3: TGTGCCAGCAGTTTATCGGAAGTGGGCACAGATACGCAGTATTTT.

The chain carries TRBV9 and TRBJ2-2, with 7 bases fitting TRBD1. Germline trimming cut 5 bases from V and 2 bases from J; bases unmatched to any gene: 6. Germline CDR1 is SGDLS and CDR2 is YYNGEE. This CDR3 has 15 amino acids. Here the CDR3 reads CASSRQGVNTGELFF. The CDR3 DNA sequence: TGTGCCAGCAGTCGACAGGGTGTAAACACCGGGGAGCTGTTTTTT.

This clone was detected once. The CDR3 reads CASSLVAGQGNYGYTF. In DNA form, the CDR3 reads TGTGCCAGCAGCTTAGTAGCGGGACAGGGGAACTATGGCTACACCTTC. This sequence joins TRBV7-2 and TRBJ1-2; 10 bases align to TRBD1. The trim removed 1 base at V and 2 bases at J, leaving 4 bases unmatched. Looked up from germline, CDR1 is SGHTA and CDR2 is FQGNSA. The CDR3 length is 16 residues. Looking up the rest from reference TRBV7-2 and TRBJ1-2 gives the full variable domain: GAGVSQSPSNKVTEKGKDVELRCDPISGHTALYWYRQSLGQGLEFLIYFQGNSAPDKSGLPSDRFSAERTGGSVSTLTIQRTQQEDSAVYLCASSLVAGQGNYGYTFGSGTRLTVV.

Notes on this clone: Within the sample, other DNA sequences also encode this same CDR3. CDR3 sequence: CASSPGQGSYEQYF. CDR3 in DNA: TGCGCCAGCAGCCCCGGACAGGGAAGTTACGAGCAGTACTTC. The chain uses TRBV5-1 and TRBJ2-7; TRBD1 matches 8 bases. The V and J ends lost 4 bases and 4 bases, in that order; junction bases with no gene match: 7. The CDR3 is made up of 14 amino acids. CDR1 is SGHRS, CDR2 YFSETQ, per germline. The full variable domain, completed using reference TRBV5-1 and TRBJ2-7, is KAGVTQTPRYLIKTRGQQVTLSCSPISGHRSVSWYQQTPGQGLQFLFEYFSETQRNKGNFPGRFSGRQFSNSRSEMNVSTLELGDSALYLCASSPGQGSYEQYFGPGTRLTVT.

This clone was observed once. The chain is built from TRBV7-3 and TRBJ2-1; TRBD2 matches 9 bases. CDR1 and CDR2 from the germline V gene are SGHTA and FQGTGA. J lost 6 bases, V lost 5 bases, and 8 bases had no gene match. The CDR3 extends over 15 amino acids. The CDR3 nucleotides read TGTGCCAGCAGCATCGGGACTAGCAATCTCAATGAGCAGTTCTTC. Translated, it gives CASSIGTSNLNEQFF.

V gene TRBV5-5 combines with J gene TRBJ1-3; D possibly corresponds to TRBD1 (5 bases). The germline CDR1 and CDR2 sequences are SGHKS and YYEKEE (reference sequence). The CDR3 spans 13 residues. V dropped 4 bases and J dropped 0 bases, with 5 bases sitting between them. For the CDR3, the DNA is TGTGCCAGCAGCGACAGCTCTGGAAACACCATATATTTT. This gives the protein CASSDSSGNTIYF.

This clone was detected a few times. The CDR3, as DNA: TGTGCCATCAGACAGGGACCCGAGCAGTACTTC. It encodes CAIRQGPEQYF. J is TRBJ2-7 and V is TRBV10-3; a weak D match, TRBD1 (6 bases). V lost 6 bases, J lost 6 bases, and 9 bases lay in between. Germline V gene data show CDR1 as ENHRY and CDR2 as SYGVKD. The CDR3 covers 11 residues.

In DNA, the CDR3 is TGTGCCAGCAGCCAAGATCAGGGGGACTATAATTCACCCCTCCACTTT. Amino acids: CASSQDQGDYNSPLHF. V and J are TRBV4-2 and TRBJ1-6, with 7 bases identical to TRBD1. The junction had 2 bases not matched to a gene; V was cut back by 0 bases and J by 3 bases. The V gene's germline CDR1 is LGHNA and CDR2 YNFKEQ. CDR3 length: 16 amino acids.

The DNA for the CDR3 is TGTGCCACCAGCAGAGATGCGATAGTGGAGACCCAGTACTTC. Its protein is CATSRDAIVETQYF. The chain combines TRBV15 with TRBJ2-5; D is uncertain. Germline V gene lookup returns CDR1 LNHNV and CDR2 YYDKDF (reference sequence). CDR3 size: 14 residues. Trimming removed 0 bases from V and 5 bases from J, with 10 bases in between.

The rearrangement joins TRBV11-2 to TRBJ1-6; no firm D call. Germline values: CDR1 SGHAT, CDR2 FQNNGV. This CDR3 comprises 13 residues. The ends were cut back, 4 bases at V and 9 bases at J, with 10 bases in the middle. The CDR3 DNA sequence: TGTGCCAGCAGCTCGGCAAGCGGTTCACCCCTCCACTTT. It codes for CASSSASGSPLHF.

The rearrangement uses TRBV7-9 and TRBJ2-3; D is possibly TRBD1 or TRBD2 (6 bases each). The length of the CDR3 is 17 residues. Trimming removed 7 bases at V and 2 bases at J, with 22 bases between. In germline, CDR1 is SEHNR, CDR2 FQNEAQ (reference sequence). The CDR3 here is CASTGGVRDIYTDTQYF. The CDR3, as DNA: TGTGCCAGCACCGGAGGGGTCCGGGACATATACACAGATACGCAGTATTTT.

This clone was picked up one time. This rearrangement joins TRBV4-1 to TRBJ2-7; 8 bases map to TRBD2. J gave up 4 bases and V 3 bases, and 8 bases lay outside the gene matches. Germline V lookup: CDR1 MGHRA, CDR2 YSYEKL. The CDR3 runs 15 residues. The CDR3 DNA reads as TGCGCCAGCAGCCATAAACCCGGGGGGGGTTACGAGCAGTACTTC. This sequence encodes CASSHKPGGGYEQYF.

The genes are TRBV6-5 and TRBJ2-7, with a weak D call TRBD1 (6 bases). V was cut by 0 bases and J by 0 bases, with 9 bases left in between. Germline loops: CDR1 MNHEY, CDR2 SVGAGI. The CDR3 runs 15 residues. CDR3 region: CASSYSTQGSYEQYF. The DNA for the CDR3 is TGTGCCAGCAGTTACTCGACACAGGGCTCCTACGAGCAGTACTTC.

The chain joins TRBV5-1 to TRBJ2-5; unclear D gene. Trimming took off 4 bases at V and 4 bases at J, with 14 bases between the two ends. Per germline, CDR1 SGHRS and CDR2 YFSETQ. CDR3 length: 14 amino acids. Here the CDR3 reads CASSPGRLGETQYF. In nucleotides, the CDR3 is TGCGCCAGCAGCCCCGGCCGGTTGGGAGAGACCCAGTACTTC.

The V call is TRBV27, the J call TRBJ1-4, with D possibly TRBD1 on 5 matching bases. Trimming took off 9 bases at V and 8 bases at J, with 16 bases between the two ends. The CDR3 is made up of 13 amino acids. Germline V CDR1 and CDR2: MNHEY, SMNVEV (reference sequence). The DNA for the CDR3 is TGTGCCAGTCTCCGGGACGGTAAAGAAAAACTGTTTTTT. This gives the protein CASLRDGKEKLFF. Full variable domain (remainder filled in from reference TRBV27 and TRBJ1-4): EAQVTQNPRYLITVTGKKLTVTCSQNMNHEYMSWYRQDPGLGLRQIYYSMNVEVTDKGDVPEGYKVSRKEKRNFPLILESPSPNQTSLYFCASLRDGKEKLFFGSGTQLSVL.

The chain recombines TRBV5-1 with TRBJ1-1; maybe TRBD1 (6 bases). This CDR3 contains 15 residues. Germline V CDR1 and CDR2: SGHRS, YFSETQ. With 4 bases removed from V and 0 bases from J, the gap between germline ends came to 13 bases. The CDR3 DNA sequence: TGCGCCAGCAGCGCACAGGGAGGGCTGAACACTGAAGCTTTCTTT. Translation: CASSAQGGLNTEAFF.

The V gene is TRBV19, the J gene TRBJ2-1; 8 nucleotides line up with TRBD2. In germline, CDR1 is LNHDA, CDR2 SQIVND (reference sequence). Trimming took 0 bases from V and 8 from J; bases not matched to a gene: 6. The CDR3 runs 15 residues. CDR3 bases: TGTGCCAGTAGTATAGATACGGGGGGGGCGGATGAGCAGTTCTTC. Translation: CASSIDTGGADEQFF.

The chain is built from TRBV28 and TRBJ1-2; D may be TRBD1 (5 bases). The ends were cut back, 8 bases at V and 2 bases at J, with 9 bases in the middle. This CDR3 has 12 residues. Germline lookup yields CDR1 MDHEN and CDR2 SYDVKM. CDR3 amino acids: CASEGANYGYTF. For the CDR3, the DNA is TGTGCCAGCGAAGGGGCCAACTATGGCTACACCTTC.

The rearrangement uses TRBV4-1 and TRBJ2-7; weak D call: TRBD1 (6 bases). The germline gives CDR1 MGHRA, CDR2 YSYEKL. Trimming shortened V by 0 bases and J by 4 bases, and 13 bases separated the two germline ends. The CDR3 is made up of 15 amino acids. CDR3 nucleotides: TGCGCCAGCAGCCAAGATCTAGCACAGGGTTACGAGCAGTACTTC. Translating gives CASSQDLAQGYEQYF.